These 14 T cell receptor beta chains originate from one sample sequenced in a study of Tregs in tolerant kidney transplant recipients. Sequencing was performed with immunoSEQ multiplex PCR; in TCRdb, only in-frame clones are kept and a portion is missing. The repertoire has about 64,000 clones, roughly 86% of them found once; the top ten carry roughly 4%. Mixed chimerism was transient after nonmyeloablative marrow transplants from related graft donors. Sequencing used CD4+ T cells from blood (PBMCs), obtained 6 months after the transplant. Receptors originate from a human patient who received a combined kidney and bone marrow transplant. Some T cells may be graft donor cells.

The gene calls are TRBV7-3 and TRBJ2-3; 8 positions agree with TRBD2. Per germline, CDR1 SGHTA and CDR2 FQGTGA. CDR3 size: 13 residues. With V trimmed by 10 bases and J by 1 base, 4 bases remained unmatched. CDR3 in amino acids: CATGRGGTDTQYF. The DNA of the CDR3 is TGTGCCACCGGGCGGGGGGGCACAGATACGCAGTATTTT.

In this sample, this clone turned up once. J is TRBJ2-2 and V is TRBV7-7; no firm D call. From germline, CDR1 is SSHAT and CDR2 FNYEAQ (reference sequence). V was clipped by 1 base and J by 4 bases, with 7 bases between them. This CDR3 has 14 residues. The CDR3 nucleotides read TGTGCCAGCAGCTTAGGTCGGAGCACCGGGGAGCTGTTTTTT. Translation gives CASSLGRSTGELFF.

This chain joins TRBV28 and TRBJ2-7; TRBD1 matches 8 bases. The CDR3 contains 15 residues. Germline V gives CDR1 MDHEN, CDR2 SYDVKM. The trim removed 5 bases at V and 0 bases at J, leaving 6 bases unmatched. The CDR3 DNA follows: TGTGCCAGCAGTCCCTGGACAGGGCGCTCCTACGAGCAGTACTTC. Its protein is CASSPWTGRSYEQYF.

The CDR3 loop reads CASSLNPRSSPEQYF. Written as DNA, the CDR3 is TGTGCCAGCAGCTTAAATCCCCGGTCCTCCCCCGAGCAGTACTTC. V usage is TRBV5-4 and J usage is TRBJ2-7; no definite D call. This CDR3 has 15 amino acids. CDR1 and CDR2 (germline): SGHNT, YYREEE (reference sequence). With 2 bases removed from V and 6 bases from J, the gap between germline ends came to 18 bases.

This rearrangement joins TRBV18 to TRBJ2-7; D perhaps matches TRBD2 (5 bases). Germline V CDR1 and CDR2: KGHSH, LQKENI. This CDR3 spans 14 amino acids. Trimming pared 3 bases from V and 2 bases from J, leaving 11 bases between. In nucleotides, the CDR3 is TGTGCCAGCTCACCGAGAGGGAACCCCTACGAGCAGTACTTC. Translation: CASSPRGNPYEQYF.

Only one count was recorded for this clone. CDR3 loop: CASSTGWNEKLFF. The CDR3 region has the DNA TGCGCCAGCAGCACAGGGTGGAATGAAAAACTGTTTTTT. The gene calls are TRBV5-1 and TRBJ1-4; a weak D match, TRBD1 (6 bases). The ends were cut back, 4 bases at V and 5 bases at J, with 9 bases in the middle. The germline V gene encodes CDR1 SGHRS and CDR2 YFSETQ. The CDR3 totals 13 residues.

V usage is TRBV7-2 and J usage is TRBJ2-1; TRBD2 matches 7 bases. CDR3 size: 15 residues. The V segment lost 4 bases and the J segment 3 bases; nucleotides outside the gene matches: 6. Germline CDR1 and CDR2: SGHTA and FQGNSA. DNA of the CDR3: TGTGCCAGCAGCTCCTCGGCGGGGGACTACAATGAGCAGTTCTTC. Amino acid sequence: CASSSSAGDYNEQFF.

V is TRBV30 and J is TRBJ1-2, with D tentatively TRBD1 (6 bases). The V and J ends lost 3 bases and 4 bases respectively, with 15 bases between them. The V gene's germline CDR1 is GTSNPN and CDR2 SVGIG (reference sequence). The CDR3 sequence is 14 residues long. CDR3 amino acids: CAWSQDRVFYGYTF. CDR3 nucleotide sequence: TGTGCCTGGAGCCAGGACAGAGTTTTCTATGGCTACACCTTC.

V usage is TRBV5-1 and J usage is TRBJ2-1, with D possibly matching TRBD2 (5 bases). Trimming pared 0 bases from V and 3 bases from J, leaving 7 bases between. This CDR3 contains 14 residues. Looked up from germline, CDR1 is SGHRS and CDR2 is YFSETQ. CDR3 coding DNA: TGCGCCAGCAGCTTGGGCGGACTCTACAATGAGCAGTTCTTC. Translated: CASSLGGLYNEQFF.

The chain couples TRBV28 to TRBJ2-4; 8 bases are shared with TRBD2. Trimming removed 2 bases from V and 6 bases from J; junction bases left unmatched: 12. The CDR3 length is 17 residues. Per germline, CDR1 MDHEN and CDR2 SYDVKM. CDR3 coding DNA: TGTGCCAGCAGTTTAAGGTTTTCGGGGGGGCCAGGAAACATTCAGTACTTC. The encoded protein is CASSLRFSGGPGNIQYF.

The chain joins TRBV28 to TRBJ2-7, with D maybe TRBD1 (5 bases). CDR3 length: 12 residues. Deletions cut 2 bases from V and 9 bases from J, with 11 bases between. CDR1 is MDHEN, CDR2 SYDVKM, per germline. As DNA, the CDR3 is TGTGCCAGCAGTTTAAACAGGCAGGCGCAGTACTTC. This encodes CASSLNRQAQYF.

The rearrangement joins TRBV25-1 to TRBJ1-4; D gene uncertain. The germline gives CDR1 MGHDK, CDR2 SYGVNS. Trimming removed 0 bases at V and 5 bases at J, with 7 bases between. This CDR3 contains 14 residues. In nucleotides, the CDR3 is TGTGCCAGCAGTGAATATCGGGTGAATGAAAAACTGTTTTTT. Its protein is CASSEYRVNEKLFF.

CDR3 bases: TGTGCCAGCAGAGGAGGGTTGGGGACCGGGGAGCTGTTTTTT. Translating gives CASRGGLGTGELFF. V and J are TRBV6-6 and TRBJ2-2; D perhaps matches TRBD2 (6 bases). CDR3 size: 14 residues. V gave up 6 bases and J gave up 5 bases, with 13 bases separating them. Germline assignment: CDR1 MNHNY and CDR2 SVGAGI (reference sequence).

This chain joins TRBV12-5 and TRBJ1-4, with 9 bases matching TRBD1. Per germline, CDR1 LGHNT and CDR2 FRNRAP. The CDR3 loop spans 13 amino acids. V shed 5 bases and J 9 bases; nucleotides not matched to a gene: 4. CDR3 residues: CASGQGQGKKLFF. CDR3 DNA: TGTGCTAGTGGTCAGGGACAGGGCAAAAAACTGTTTTTT.